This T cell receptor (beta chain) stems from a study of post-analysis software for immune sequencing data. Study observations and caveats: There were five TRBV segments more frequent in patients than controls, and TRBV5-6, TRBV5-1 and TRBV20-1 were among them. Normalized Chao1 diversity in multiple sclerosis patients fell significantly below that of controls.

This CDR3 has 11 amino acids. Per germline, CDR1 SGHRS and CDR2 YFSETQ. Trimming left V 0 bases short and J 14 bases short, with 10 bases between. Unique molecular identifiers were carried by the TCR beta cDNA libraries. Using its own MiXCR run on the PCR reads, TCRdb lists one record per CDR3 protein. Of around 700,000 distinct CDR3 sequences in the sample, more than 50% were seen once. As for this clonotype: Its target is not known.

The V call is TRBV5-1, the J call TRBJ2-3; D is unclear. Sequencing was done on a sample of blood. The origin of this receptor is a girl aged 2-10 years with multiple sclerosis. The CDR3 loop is CASSLAGPPYF. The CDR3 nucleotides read TGCGCCAGCAGCTTGGCCGGGCCGCCGTATTTT.